Listed below are T cell receptor beta chains from one sample, sequenced in a study of patients and donors after allogeneic stem cell transplantation. TCRdb re-called the RT-PCR reads with MiXCR, one entry per CDR3 protein. The data show about a million distinct CDR3 sequences, under 20% seen once. Input material: blood, either unsorted or a sorted T cell fraction (not recorded which). The source is a human donor who was either an allogeneic HSCT recipient or a stem cell or donor lymphocyte infusion donor (not recorded which). It is not recorded whose cells these are; they may come from a transplant donor. CDR3s include the opening cysteine and the closing phenylalanine or tryptophan. D genes are given only for firm matches.

V: TRBV4-1; D: TRBD2; CDR3: CASSQEGLADTQYF
V: TRBV27; D: -; CDR3: CASSFLGPGGSPQHF
V: TRBV20-1; D: -; CDR3: CSARDLGFGGGVTEAFF
V: TRBV5-1; D: TRBD2; CDR3: CASSRIAGVLDEQFF
V: TRBV12-3/TRBV12-4; D: TRBD1; CDR3: CASSLGTGRGQETQYF
V: TRBV12-3/TRBV12-4; D: TRBD1; CDR3: CASSLPRTGRDTEAFF
V: TRBV6-2/TRBV6-3; D: -; CDR3: CASSDLNQPQHF
V: TRBV12-3/TRBV12-4; D: -; CDR3: CASSRGKKGQGQPQHF
V: TRBV4-1; D: -; CDR3: CASSQIWGHQPQHF
V: TRBV4-2; D: TRBD1; CDR3: CASSRSGTGAPNEKLFF
V: TRBV5-1; D: -; CDR3: CASSYPTRKQYF
V: TRBV5-6; D: -; CDR3: CASSPRVGSSYNEQFF
V: TRBV2; D: -; CDR3: CASSDPQRGYTF
V: TRBV4-3; D: TRBD1; CDR3: CASSQGAGTGAYEQYF
V: TRBV7-6; D: -; CDR3: CASSQGVGGEAFF
V: TRBV5-1; D: -; CDR3: CASSLDPDEANYGYTF
V: TRBV12-3/TRBV12-4; D: -; CDR3: CASSLGDRAWSPLHF
V: TRBV6-5; D: -; CDR3: CASSSALEQYF
V: TRBV12-3/TRBV12-4; D: -; CDR3: CASSLSGNEAFF
V: TRBV20-1; D: -; CDR3: CSARDAGGLQETQYF
V: TRBV7-9; D: -; CDR3: CASSPTRPTDTQYF
V: TRBV5-6; D: TRBD1; CDR3: CASSLKQGVEKLFF
V: TRBV9; D: TRBD2; CDR3: CASSVAGGGPDEQYF
V: TRBV11-2; D: -; CDR3: CAGRREATDTQYF
V: TRBV7-8; D: -; CDR3: CASSQGVAGTQETQNF
V: TRBV10-3; D: -; CDR3: CAISEQGGETQYF
V: TRBV15; D: -; CDR3: CATSRDWTSNTGELFF
V: TRBV4-2; D: TRBD1; CDR3: CASSPIRDSDYEQYF
V: TRBV9; D: TRBD2; CDR3: CASSGFGGGDTDTQYF
V: TRBV6-5; D: -; CDR3: CASSYSRGPGGRPQYF
V: TRBV4-3; D: -; CDR3: CASSPHQGPYGYTF
V: TRBV6-2/TRBV6-3; D: -; CDR3: CASSYEGSQPQHF
V: TRBV2; D: TRBD1; CDR3: CASSNTGVSEAFF
V: TRBV12-5; D: TRBD1; CDR3: CASGTDRQGRNTEAFF
V: TRBV4-1; D: -; CDR3: CASSQVGRYEQYF
V: TRBV12-5; D: -; CDR3: CASSRGIRTEAFF
V: TRBV30; D: TRBD2; CDR3: CAWRMGTSGNLEQFF
V: TRBV7-9; D: -; CDR3: CASSSQDEKLFF
V: TRBV7-6; D: -; CDR3: CASSPRSGTPNTGELFF
V: TRBV4-1; D: -; CDR3: CASSHGTNYYNEQFF
V: TRBV10-3; D: -; CDR3: CAIKVALPGKEQYF
V: TRBV20-1; D: -; CDR3: CSATSSGTVNTEAFF
V: TRBV12-3/TRBV12-4; D: -; CDR3: CASSPRPGELFF
V: TRBV5-1; D: TRBD2; CDR3: CASSWTPPAGGTDTQYF
V: TRBV4-1; D: TRBD2; CDR3: CASSQVGAGGTKNIQYF
V: TRBV12-3/TRBV12-4; D: TRBD1; CDR3: CASSTRGGTAKNEAFF
V: TRBV12-3/TRBV12-4; D: TRBD1; CDR3: CASRLSRGTGNEKLFF
V: TRBV7-3; D: -; CDR3: CASRGRQANNEQFF
V: TRBV3-1; D: -; CDR3: CASSQRLVSGANVLTF
V: TRBV30; D: -; CDR3: CAWSFAAGNTIYF
V: TRBV6-1; D: -; CDR3: CASNPGGSTDTQYF
V: TRBV2; D: -; CDR3: CASSDNGNTEAFF
V: TRBV12-3/TRBV12-4; D: TRBD1; CDR3: CASSSAGQGPGETQYF
V: TRBV6-1; D: -; CDR3: CASSERGGGTRTGELFF
V: TRBV9; D: -; CDR3: CASSVAPAGTGELFF
V: TRBV25-1; D: TRBD1; CDR3: CASSEDRARGYTF
V: TRBV29-1; D: -; CDR3: CSVEQGSGLYEQYF